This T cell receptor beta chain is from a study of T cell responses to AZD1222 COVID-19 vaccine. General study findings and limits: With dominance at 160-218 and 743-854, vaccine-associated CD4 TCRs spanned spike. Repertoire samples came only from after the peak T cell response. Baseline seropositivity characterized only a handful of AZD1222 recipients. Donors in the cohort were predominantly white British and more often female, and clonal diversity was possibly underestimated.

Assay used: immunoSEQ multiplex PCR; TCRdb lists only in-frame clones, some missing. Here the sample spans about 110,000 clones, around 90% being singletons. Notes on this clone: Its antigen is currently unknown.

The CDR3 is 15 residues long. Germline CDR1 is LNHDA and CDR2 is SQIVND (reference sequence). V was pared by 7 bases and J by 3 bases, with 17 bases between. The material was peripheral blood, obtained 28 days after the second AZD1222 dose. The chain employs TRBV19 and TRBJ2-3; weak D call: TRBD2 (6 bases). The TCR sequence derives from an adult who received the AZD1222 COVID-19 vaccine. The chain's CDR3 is CASNSGRLVTDTQYF. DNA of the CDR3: TGTGCCAGTAACTCAGGGAGACTAGTAACAGATACGCAGTATTTT.